This T cell receptor beta chain derives from a study of cytomegalovirus exposure and HLA in healthy donors. Study at large: Within an early data release were 80 million to 90 million unique TCRs drawn from HLA-typed donors. Study-wide results and limits: Later analysis suggested most CMV-associated TCR beta chains were HLA-restricted. What TCR beta sequences reportedly achieved was accurate prediction of HLA-A and HLA-B alleles in most subjects.

The sample holds a few counts of this clone. As yet, its antigen is unknown. Both 60 Vbeta primers and 13 Jbeta primers went into the PCR. Sequencing used immunoSEQ multiplex PCR; TCRdb keeps in-frame clones, though not all of them. In the table there are about 95,000 clones, about four fifths of which are singletons. The clonotype was recovered from a woman aged 40 to 49 in good health and CMV-seronegative. The sample was PBMCs.

The CDR3 nucleotides read TGTGCCAGCAGTTTTATCTCTGGAAACACCATATATTTT. Encoded protein: CASSFISGNTIYF. The V call is TRBV28, the J call TRBJ1-3, with D hard to call. The ends were cut back, 3 bases at V and 0 bases at J, with 3 bases in the middle. The V gene's germline CDR1 is MDHEN and CDR2 SYDVKM. This CDR3 contains 13 residues.